One sample yielded the 23 T cell receptor beta chains listed below, sequenced in a study of OX40 agonist ivuxolimab in advanced cancers. Using immunoSEQ multiplex PCR, the repertoire was profiled, and TCRdb retains in-frame clones only, with some absent. The sample holds 55,000 to 70,000 clones, about 82% seen once. The material was CD4+ or CD8+ T cells sorted from blood, obtained in a trial of the OX40 agonist ivuxolimab. The receptors derive from an adult with an advanced solid tumor such as melanoma, head and neck, liver or kidney cancer.

In DNA form, the CDR3 reads TGTGCCACCCAGCAGTCGGGACTTCGATTAGAGCAGTACTTC. Its protein is CATQQSGLRLEQYF. The chain is built from TRBV2 and TRBJ2-7; possibly TRBD2 for D (6 bases). The CDR3 has 14 residues. The germline V gene encodes CDR1 SNHLY and CDR2 FYNNEI. V was clipped by 10 bases and J by 7 bases, with 23 bases between them.

This chain joins TRBV28 and TRBJ2-5; D gene uncertain. Trimming took off 4 bases at V and 5 bases at J, with 11 bases between the two ends. The CDR3 loop spans 13 amino acids. Germline values: CDR1 MDHEN, CDR2 SYDVKM. CDR3 protein: CASSSYPGETQYF. The CDR3 nucleotides are TGTGCCAGCAGTTCTTACCCCGGGGAGACCCAGTACTTC. Drawing the rest from reference TRBV28 and TRBJ2-5, the complete variable domain is DVKVTQSSRYLVKRTGEKVFLECVQDMDHENMFWYRQDPGLGLRLIYFSYDVKMKEKGDIPEGYSVSREKKERFSLILESASTNQTSMYLCASSSYPGETQYFGPGTRLLVL.

The chain carries TRBV29-1 and TRBJ1-1; no clear D. V was clipped by 6 bases and J by 5 bases, with 10 bases between them. CDR3 length: 11 residues. The germline V gene encodes CDR1 SQVTM and CDR2 ANQGSEA. CDR3 in DNA: TGCAGCGTCGCACAGTTGACTGAAGCTTTCTTT. This encodes CSVAQLTEAFF.

V usage is TRBV7-2 and J usage is TRBJ1-5; TRBD1 is a possible D gene (6 bases). Between the trimmed V and J ends, which lost 8 bases and 3 bases, there was a span of 17 bases. Germline CDR1 reads SGHTA; CDR2 reads FQGNSA. The CDR3 loop spans 15 amino acids. Here the CDR3 reads CASSYLQGNNQPQHF. The CDR3 coding sequence is TGTGCCAGCTCGTATTTACAGGGTAACAATCAGCCCCAGCATTTT.

This clone was detected a few times. This chain connects TRBV29-1 to TRBJ1-1, with a possible D match to TRBD1 (6 bases). The length of the CDR3 is 16 residues. Deletions cut 3 bases from V and 0 bases from J, with 17 bases between. CDR1 is SQVTM, CDR2 ANQGSEA, per germline. The CDR3 DNA sequence: TGCAGCGTTGAGGGGGGGGCCCAACTCATGAACACTGAAGCTTTCTTT. Protein product: CSVEGGAQLMNTEAFF.

This clone was observed a single time. The CDR3 here is CASSSAASGDQPQHF. Here the CDR3 DNA reads TGTGCCAGCAGTTCGGCAGCTAGTGGTGATCAGCCCCAGCATTTT. The chain links TRBV6-6 to TRBJ1-5; D gene ambiguous. V was shortened by 4 bases and J by 5 bases, with 15 bases between the two germline ends. The germline CDR1 and CDR2 sequences are MNHNY and SVGAGI (reference sequence). The CDR3 is 15 amino acids.

DNA of the CDR3: TGTGCCAGCAGTTTATTAGCGGGGGTTGATTATACGCAGTATTTT. Encoded protein: CASSLLAGVDYTQYF. The chain is built from TRBV27 and TRBJ2-3, with 9 bases lining up with TRBD2. Germline CDR1 and CDR2: MNHEY and SMNVEV (reference sequence). CDR3 size: 15 residues. Trimming took 1 base from V and 7 from J; bases not matched to a gene: 6.

This clone was counted a single time. The gene calls are TRBV5-1 and TRBJ2-5, with TRBD2 matching over 10 bases. Germline CDR1 and CDR2: SGHRS and YFSETQ. This CDR3 comprises 15 residues. With V trimmed by 5 bases and J by 0 bases, 4 bases remained unmatched. The CDR3 DNA sequence: TGCGCCAGCAGACTTAGCGGGGGGAACCAAGAGACCCAGTACTTC. This codes for CASRLSGGNQETQYF.

This clone counts as medium-sized. Other DNA sequences within the sample encode an identical CDR3. The V and J genes are TRBV10-3 and TRBJ2-7; 7 bases agree with TRBD2. The germline CDR1 and CDR2 sequences are ENHRY and SYGVKD. The CDR3 length is 14 residues. The junction had 4 bases not matched to a gene; V was cut back by 3 bases and J by 2 bases. CDR3 sequence: CAISDAGETYEQYF. The CDR3 DNA is TGTGCCATCAGTGATGCGGGGGAGACCTACGAGCAGTACTTC.

This clone turned up a few times. The rearrangement uses TRBV9 and TRBJ1-1; TRBD1 might be the D (5 bases). CDR1 SGDLS and CDR2 YYNGEE come from the germline V gene. The V end was cut by 3 bases, the J end by 8 bases, with 17 bases between. This CDR3 region has 14 residues. The CDR3 protein is CASSARGGTTEAFF. As DNA, the CDR3 is TGTGCCAGCAGCGCCCGGGGGGGAACCACAGAAGCTTTCTTT.

This clone showed up just once. Its ends do not fully match the called genes, so a read error is possible. The rearrangement links TRBV7-9 to TRBJ1-6; D gene ambiguous. Germline V gene data show CDR1 as SEHNR and CDR2 as FQNEAQ (reference sequence). The CDR3 has 13 residues. This chain's CDR3 is CASRLDNNSPLHF. The CDR3 DNA follows: TGTGCTAGCAGATTAGATAATAATTCACCCCTCCACTTT.

The V and J genes are TRBV5-1 and TRBJ1-4, with D perhaps TRBD1 (6 bases). This CDR3 contains 15 residues. Trimming stripped 4 bases from V and 8 bases from J, with 18 bases between. Germline lookup yields CDR1 SGHRS and CDR2 YFSETQ. In DNA form, the CDR3 reads TGCGCCAGCAGCCAGGGGAGCGGGGATCGGGAAAAACTGTTTTTT. Its protein product is CASSQGSGDREKLFF.

This clone was observed a handful of times. The chain has TRBV28 and TRBJ1-1; no firm D call. The V gene lost 6 bases and the J gene lost 1 base, with 12 bases spanning the gap. This CDR3 is built from 14 residues. Germline CDR1 reads MDHEN; CDR2 reads SYDVKM. In DNA form, the CDR3 reads TGTGCCAGCAGAACACTGACCCCGAACACTGAAGCTTTCTTT. Translating gives CASRTLTPNTEAFF.

This chain uses TRBV5-1 with TRBJ2-1; D unclear. The CDR3 totals 13 residues. V gave up 4 bases and J gave up 6 bases, with 11 bases separating them. Germline assignment: CDR1 SGHRS and CDR2 YFSETQ. The CDR3 sequence: CASSPQHLNEQFF. The CDR3 coding sequence is TGCGCCAGCAGCCCCCAACATCTCAATGAGCAGTTCTTC.

The chain links TRBV11-3 to TRBJ2-1, with 9 nucleotides matching TRBD1. V dropped 5 bases and J dropped 7; count of bases not matched to a gene: 9. Germline assignment: CDR1 SGHNT and CDR2 YENEEA. The CDR3 spans 15 residues. This CDR3 is CASSLHGTGRNEQFF. CDR3 DNA sequence: TGTGCCAGCAGCCTACATGGGACAGGGAGGAATGAGCAGTTCTTC.

The V and J genes are TRBV27 and TRBJ2-5, with 10 bases matching TRBD1. Germline V gene lookup returns CDR1 MNHEY and CDR2 SMNVEV (reference sequence). V trimming: 6 bases; J trimming: 3 bases; junction bases outside the gene matches: 7. CDR3 size: 15 residues. CDR3 amino acids: CASRGLGTGEETQYF. The CDR3 DNA sequence: TGTGCCAGCAGGGGACTGGGGACAGGGGAAGAGACCCAGTACTTC.

J is TRBJ1-5 and V is TRBV7-6, with TRBD1 matching 7 bases. With V trimmed by 3 bases and J by 6 bases, 14 bases remained unmatched. This CDR3 comprises 17 residues. The V gene's germline CDR1 is SGHVS and CDR2 FNYEAQ. The CDR3 sequence is CASSLGENDRDGQPQHF. DNA of the CDR3: TGTGCCAGCAGCTTGGGGGAAAACGACAGGGATGGTCAGCCCCAGCATTTT.

CDR3: CASSGRQSGTGGRRPQHF. CDR3 sequence (DNA): TGTGCCAGCAGTGGACGACAATCCGGGACAGGGGGCAGGCGGCCCCAGCATTTT. The chain joins TRBV6-1 to TRBJ1-5, with 12 bases that match TRBD1. The CDR3 is 18 amino acids. Germline loops: CDR1 MNHNS, CDR2 SASEGT. With 4 bases clipped from V and 9 bases from J, the junction kept 16 bases outside the gene matches.

The chain is built from TRBV5-1 and TRBJ1-6; 10 nucleotides line up with TRBD1. The ends lost 0 bases at V and 7 bases at J; junction bases unmatched: 1. CDR1 SGHRS and CDR2 YFSETQ come from the germline V gene. This CDR3 is built from 15 residues. CDR3 residues: CASSLGGQGNSPLHF. In nucleotides, the CDR3 is TGCGCCAGCAGCTTGGGGGGACAGGGGAATTCACCCCTCCACTTT.

The chain links TRBV30 to TRBJ1-1; D possibly corresponds to TRBD1 (5 bases). V was cut by 1 base and J by 5 bases, with 14 bases left in between. The CDR3 loop spans 14 amino acids. Germline CDR1 reads GTSNPN; CDR2 reads SVGIG (reference sequence). CDR3 region: CAWSALGLMTEAFF. The CDR3 DNA follows: TGTGCCTGGAGTGCGCTGGGGCTGATGACTGAAGCTTTCTTT.

The V and J genes are TRBV6-5 and TRBJ1-1; D gene ambiguous. The V end was cut by 0 bases, the J end by 4 bases, with 15 bases between. Germline V gene data show CDR1 as MNHEY and CDR2 as SVGAGI. The CDR3 runs 16 residues. The CDR3 bases are TGTGCCAGCAGTTACTCTTCGTTTCCCGCGGGCACTGAAGCTTTCTTT. Protein: CASSYSSFPAGTEAFF.

The chain links TRBV7-9 to TRBJ1-6, with D unclear. V was shortened by 7 bases and J by 1 base, with 20 bases between the two germline ends. This CDR3 has 18 amino acids. Germline V gene sequence: CDR1 SEHNR, CDR2 FQNEAQ (reference sequence). The CDR3 bases are TGTGCCAGCACCCCCGTTCTCCTGGGAAGGTCCTATAATTCACCCCTCCACTTT. Translated, it gives CASTPVLLGRSYNSPLHF.

The J gene is TRBJ1-1, the V gene TRBV10-3; a weak D match, TRBD1 (5 bases). The CDR3 is 12 amino acids. CDR1 is ENHRY, CDR2 SYGVKD, per germline. Trimming removed 5 bases at V and 3 bases at J, with 7 bases between. The CDR3 DNA reads as TGTGCCATCAGTTTGGGGGACACTGAAGCTTTCTTT. This translates into CAISLGDTEAFF.